The 3 T cell receptor beta chains reported below all come from one sample, sequenced in a study of regulatory T cells in long-lasting Graves disease. Time point here: persistent/refractory GD, antithyroid drugs over 5 years with positive TRAb. The TCR library was prepared using RNA isolated from PBMCs. Investigators prepared the TCR beta libraries by applying iRepertoire HTBI primers and Arm-PCR of CDR3 regions. TCRdb re-analysed the multiplex PCR reads in MiXCR, keeping a single row per CDR3 protein. Among 350,000 to 450,000 distinct CDR3 sequences listed, 20% were seen once. The input for sequencing was peripheral blood mononuclear cells (PBMCs), taken when the disease was refractory, from a patient treated with antithyroid drugs. All receptors derive from a female donor with Graves disease.

This clonotype came up many times. V usage is TRBV12-3 or TRBV12-4 and J usage is TRBJ1-1; D is ambiguous. The V end was cut by 3 bases, the J end by 2 bases, with 10 bases between. This CDR3 has 14 amino acids. CDR3 nucleotides: TGTGCCAGCAGTTTTTCGGGGTTCAACACTGAAGCTTTCTTT. The encoded protein is CASSFSGFNTEAFF.

This clonotype was picked up many times. This chain uses TRBV7-2 with TRBJ2-7, with D tentatively TRBD2 (5 bases). Trimming stripped 6 bases from V and 4 bases from J, with 16 bases between. Germline lookup yields CDR1 SGHTA and CDR2 FQGNSA. The CDR3 runs to 14 residues. CDR3 loop: CASSPRTGVYEQYF. CDR3 coding DNA: TGTGCCAGCAGTCCCCGCACCGGGGTATACGAGCAGTACTTC.

This clonotype was seen only a few times. The chain carries TRBV4-1 and TRBJ1-1; D remains unclear. CDR3 length: 13 amino acids. Germline assignment: CDR1 MGHRA and CDR2 YSYEKL. V was pared by 0 bases and J by 7 bases, with 9 bases between. Here the CDR3 reads CASSQDRRGEAFF. DNA for the CDR3: TGCGCCAGCAGCCAAGATAGACGGGGTGAAGCTTTCTTT.